Each of the 8 T cell receptor beta chains below was sequenced from the same sample in a study of cytomegalovirus exposure and HLA in healthy donors (dated by TCRdb to 2015 to 2018). The library came from the immunoSEQ multiplex PCR assay. The multiplex PCR relied on a mix of 60 forward primers for TCR Vbeta segments and 13 reverse primers for TCR Jbeta segments. In its TCRdb copy, this immuneACCESS table keeps in-frame sequences only and misses some clones. Where compared with another copy, unresolved V genes explain less than half of these, and the others have no known cause. This sample comprises about 150,000 clones, about 83% of them detected only once. The ten largest make up roughly an eighth of the sample. The sequencing sample was made of PBMCs. Source of these receptors: a man in his forties in good health and CMV-seropositive.

CDR3 residues: CASISVRGNQPQHF. In DNA form, the CDR3 reads TGTGCCAGCATATCCGTGAGGGGCAATCAGCCCCAGCATTTT. V usage is TRBV19 and J usage is TRBJ1-5, with unresolved D. Trimming shortened V by 9 bases and J by 2 bases, and 14 bases separated the two germline ends. The CDR3 is 14 residues long. CDR1 is LNHDA and CDR2 is SQIVND in the germline V gene (reference sequence). The whole variable domain, remainder taken from reference TRBV19 and TRBJ1-5, is DGGITQSPKYLFRKEGQNVTLSCEQNLNHDAMYWYRQDPGQGLRLIYYSQIVNDFQKGDIAEGYSVSREKKESFPLTVTSAQKNPTAFYLCASISVRGNQPQHFGDGTRLSIL.

As for this clone: One junction end does not reproduce the germline sequence, and a read error may be involved. The chain combines TRBV27 with TRBJ2-6, with D possibly matching TRBD1 (5 bases). This CDR3 comprises 14 residues. In germline, CDR1 is MNHEY, CDR2 SMNVEV (reference sequence). In DNA, the CDR3 is TGTGCCAGCAGTTTCGTCTCTGGGGCCAACGGCCTGACTTTC. This sequence encodes CASSFVSGANGLTF.

The V and J genes are TRBV7-9 and TRBJ2-5, with D uncertain. The germline V gene has CDR1 SEHNR and CDR2 FQNEAQ (reference sequence). V dropped 5 bases and J dropped 5 bases, with 12 bases sitting between them. The CDR3 totals 13 residues. The CDR3 protein is CASSPWSAETQYF. The CDR3 coding sequence is TGTGCCAGCAGCCCCTGGAGTGCGGAGACCCAGTACTTC.

This clone showed up just a few times. The V call is TRBV5-6, the J call TRBJ2-5; D unresolved. The V end lost 4 bases, the J end lost 0 bases, and 10 bases lay between the germline ends. The germline CDR1 and CDR2 sequences are SGHDT and YYEEEE. The CDR3 totals 14 residues. The CDR3, as DNA: TGTGCCAGCAGCCCGGGTCGGTACCAAGAGACCCAGTACTTC. Amino acid sequence: CASSPGRYQETQYF.

The chain employs TRBV5-8 and TRBJ1-2; D call uncertain. V dropped 1 base and J dropped 3 bases, with 10 bases sitting between them. The CDR3 has 14 residues. Germline CDR1 is SGHTS and CDR2 is YDEGEE. The CDR3 sequence: CASSLSGVDYGYTF. The CDR3 DNA follows: TGTGCCAGCAGCTTGTCGGGAGTCGACTATGGCTACACCTTC.

The CDR3 sequence is CASAGSGELFF. CDR3 coding DNA: TGTGCCAGCGCGGGCAGCGGGGAGCTGTTTTTT. The chain joins TRBV18 to TRBJ2-2; tentative D call: TRBD2 (5 bases). Germline V gives CDR1 KGHSH, CDR2 LQKENI. CDR3 length: 11 amino acids. V lost 8 bases, J lost 7 bases, and 8 bases lay in between.

V gene TRBV2 combines with J gene TRBJ1-5, with 11 bases identical to TRBD1. The J segment lost 0 bases and the V segment lost 4 bases, leaving 2 bases of the junction unmatched. Per germline, CDR1 SNHLY and CDR2 FYNNEI. The CDR3 has 16 amino acids. For the CDR3, the DNA is TGTGCCAGCAGTGGGACAGGGGGCAGTAGCAATCAGCCCCAGCATTTT. Amino acids: CASSGTGGSSNQPQHF.

This clone turned up a few times. The chain links TRBV6-5 to TRBJ2-7, with TRBD2 matching 10 bases. There are 15 residues in the CDR3. Germline CDR1 reads MNHEY; CDR2 reads SVGAGI. V shed 2 bases, J shed 6 bases, and the junction held 7 bases outside the gene matches. CDR3 in amino acids: CASSYPAGGLGEQYF. CDR3 nucleotide sequence: TGTGCCAGCAGTTACCCAGCGGGAGGGCTGGGCGAGCAGTACTTC.